This TCR beta chain is from a study of blood T cells in healthy people across ages. Next came a second PCR, run for about 6 to 12 cycles, which used a sample-barcoded 5' primer along with a J-beta primer mix. TCRdb reprocessed the 5' RACE reads via MiXCR and lists one record per CDR3 protein. This sample has 1.5 million or so distinct CDR3 sequences; roughly 43% occur once, and the top ten carry approximately 4.1%. Comment on this clonotype: A junction end diverges from the germline sequence, so it may reflect a read error.

The germline V gene encodes CDR1 SGHTA and CDR2 FQGNSA. This CDR3 is built from 15 residues. The sample comprised blood. The rearrangement joins TRBV7-2 to TRBJ2-3, with a possible D match to TRBD2 (5 bases). This TCR came from a woman younger than 35 in good health. The CDR3 DNA is TGTGCCAGCAACTTACAGCGGCACGGCACAGATACGCAGTATTTT. Encoded protein: CASNLQRHGTDTQYF.